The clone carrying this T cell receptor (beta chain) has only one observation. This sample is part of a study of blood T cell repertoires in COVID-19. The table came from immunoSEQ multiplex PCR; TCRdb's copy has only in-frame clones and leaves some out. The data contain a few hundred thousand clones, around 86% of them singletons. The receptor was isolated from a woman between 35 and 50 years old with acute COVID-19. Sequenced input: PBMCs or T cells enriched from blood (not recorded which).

CDR3 region: CASSLGFGGAPATQYF. The CDR3 DNA reads as TGTGCCAGCAGCTTAGGATTCGGGGGGGCCCCGGCTACGCAGTATTTT. The V and J genes are TRBV7-8 and TRBJ2-3; 8 bases are shared with TRBD2. Per germline, CDR1 SGHVS and CDR2 FQNEAQ. J was trimmed by 8 bases and V by 1 base; bases with no gene match: 11. This CDR3 has 16 residues.